The clone carrying this TCR beta chain was observed a few times. The source of the sample is a study of regulatory T cells in long-lasting Graves disease. Through Arm-PCR of CDR3 regions and iRepertoire HTBI primers, TCR beta libraries were built. TCRdb independently ran MiXCR on the multiplex PCR reads; one entry per CDR3 protein. The sample has 450,000 to 500,000 distinct CDR3 sequences, 15% to 20% seen once; the top ten hold 9% to 15%. Documented time point: newly diagnosed GD, antithyroid drugs for less than 3 months. PBMC-derived RNA was used for the TCR library. These data were likewise used in another study, on T cells in Graves' hyperthyroidism and ophthalmopathy. That report notes: Diagnoses were made from clinical symptoms, serum measures (thyroxine and TRAb), thyroid ultrasound and orbital computed tomography.

The TCR originated in a man aged 35-49 years with Graves disease. Sample: peripheral blood mononuclear cells (PBMCs), taken at new diagnosis, from a patient treated with antithyroid drugs.

The CDR3 sequence is CAIRGQSSYNEQFF. CDR3 DNA sequence: TGTGCCATCAGGGGGCAGAGCTCCTACAATGAGCAGTTCTTC. This rearrangement joins TRBV10-3 to TRBJ2-1; tentatively, D is TRBD1 (5 bases). Germline V gene sequence: CDR1 ENHRY, CDR2 SYGVKD. This CDR3 contains 14 residues. V lost 6 bases and J lost 0, with 9 bases in between.